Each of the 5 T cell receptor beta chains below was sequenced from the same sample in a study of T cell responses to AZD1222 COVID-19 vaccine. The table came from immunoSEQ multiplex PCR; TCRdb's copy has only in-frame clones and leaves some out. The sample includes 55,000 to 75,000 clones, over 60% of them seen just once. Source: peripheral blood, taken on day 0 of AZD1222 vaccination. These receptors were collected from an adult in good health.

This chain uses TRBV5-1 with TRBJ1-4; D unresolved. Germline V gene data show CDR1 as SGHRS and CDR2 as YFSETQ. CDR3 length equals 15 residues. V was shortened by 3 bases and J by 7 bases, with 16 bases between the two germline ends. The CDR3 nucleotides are TGCGCCAGCAGCTGGGTGGCAGGAGGAGGTGAAAAACTGTTTTTT. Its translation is CASSWVAGGGEKLFF.

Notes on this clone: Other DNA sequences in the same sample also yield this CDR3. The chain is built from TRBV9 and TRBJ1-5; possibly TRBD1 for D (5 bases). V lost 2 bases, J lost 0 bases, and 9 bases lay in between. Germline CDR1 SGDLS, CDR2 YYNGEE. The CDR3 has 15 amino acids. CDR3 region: CASSVGGNSNQPQHF. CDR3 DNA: TGTGCCAGCAGCGTCGGGGGGAATAGCAATCAGCCCCAGCATTTT. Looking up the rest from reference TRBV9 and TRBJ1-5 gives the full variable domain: DSGVTQTPKHLITATGQRVTLRCSPRSGDLSVYWYQQSLDQGLQFLIQYYNGEERAKGNILERFSAQQFPDLHSELNLSSLELGDSALYFCASSVGGNSNQPQHFGDGTRLSIL.

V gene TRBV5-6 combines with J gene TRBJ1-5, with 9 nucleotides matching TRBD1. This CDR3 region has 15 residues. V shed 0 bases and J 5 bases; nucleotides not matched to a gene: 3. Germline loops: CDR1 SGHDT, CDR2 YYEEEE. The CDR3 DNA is TGTGCCAGCAGCTTGGGGGACAGGGACTATCAGCCCCAGCATTTT. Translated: CASSLGDRDYQPQHF.

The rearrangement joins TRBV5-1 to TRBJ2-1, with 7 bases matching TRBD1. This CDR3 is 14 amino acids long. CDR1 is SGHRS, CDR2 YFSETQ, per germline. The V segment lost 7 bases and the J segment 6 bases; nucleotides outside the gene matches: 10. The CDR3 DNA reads TGCGCCAGCGCTATGATAACAGGGGTCAATGAGCAGTTCTTC. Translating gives CASAMITGVNEQFF.

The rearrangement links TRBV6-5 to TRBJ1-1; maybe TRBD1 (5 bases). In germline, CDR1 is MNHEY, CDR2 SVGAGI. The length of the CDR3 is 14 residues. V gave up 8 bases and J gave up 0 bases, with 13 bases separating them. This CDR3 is CASLGTEMNTEAFF. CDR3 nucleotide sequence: TGTGCCAGCCTTGGGACGGAAATGAACACTGAAGCTTTCTTT.